The rows below give T cell receptor beta chains drawn from one sample of a study of shared clonotypes between healthy human individuals. The repertoire was sequenced with immunoSEQ multiplex PCR; TCRdb's copy has only in-frame clones and lacks some. The sample has roughly 640,000 clones; less than 98% are singletons. Sequenced input: naive CD4+ T cells sorted from blood. The receptors here all came from a woman aged 25-40 years in good health. Each CDR3 is given with its conserved first and last residue. Each record gives: clone size, V gene, J gene, D gene, CDR3 protein, CDR3 DNA. A D gene is named only where the DNA matches it firmly. Expanded clones are given a class, and other clones once, few, many or no size at all.

size: .
V: TRBV28
J: TRBJ2-3
D: .
CDR3: CASSGQKGGGDTQYF
DNA: TGTGCCAGCAGCGGACAGAAGGGCGGCGGGGATACGCAGTATTTT

size: .
V: TRBV6-1
J: TRBJ2-2
D: .
CDR3: CASTRVDRNTGELFF
DNA: TGTGCCAGCACCCGGGTGGACCGGAACACCGGGGAGCTGTTTTTT

size: .
V: TRBV18
J: TRBJ2-1
D: TRBD2
CDR3: CASSAVAGGPGNEQFF
DNA: TGTGCCAGCTCAGCTGTAGCGGGAGGGCCAGGGAATGAGCAGTTCTTC

size: .
V: TRBV7-3
J: TRBJ2-3
D: TRBD2
CDR3: CASSQTSGTTDTQYF
DNA: TGTGCCAGCAGCCAGACTAGCGGGACCACAGATACGCAGTATTTT

size: .
V: TRBV6-5
J: TRBJ2-7
D: TRBD1
CDR3: CASSPGGTGNYEQYF
DNA: TGTGCCAGCAGTCCAGGGGGGACAGGGAACTACGAGCAGTACTTC

size: .
V: TRBV7-9
J: TRBJ2-7
D: .
CDR3: CASSLAGVEQYF
DNA: TGTGCCAGCAGCCTAGCAGGGGTCGAGCAGTACTTC

size: .
V: TRBV5-5
J: TRBJ1-2
D: TRBD1
CDR3: CASSLAGTGENYGYTF
DNA: TGTGCCAGCAGCTTGGCCGGGACAGGGGAAAACTATGGCTACACCTTC

size: .
V: TRBV5-6
J: TRBJ1-2
D: .
CDR3: CASSLETLTGYTF
DNA: TGTGCCAGCAGCCTGGAAACCTTAACGGGCTACACCTTC

size: .
V: TRBV6-1
J: TRBJ1-3
D: TRBD1
CDR3: CASSEFGQGAGNTIYF
DNA: TGTGCCAGCAGTGAATTCGGACAGGGGGCAGGAAACACCATATATTTT

size: once
V: TRBV9
J: TRBJ2-7
D: TRBD2
CDR3: CASSSIPGGGEQYF
DNA: TGTGCCAGCAGCTCCATTCCGGGCGGGGGCGAGCAGTACTTC

size: .
V: TRBV10-3
J: TRBJ2-1
D: TRBD2
CDR3: CAIQGTTSGGHNEQFF
DNA: TGTGCCATACAAGGAACAACTAGCGGGGGGCACAATGAGCAGTTCTTC

size: .
V: TRBV5-1
J: TRBJ1-5
D: .
CDR3: CASSLRGGSNQPQHF
DNA: TGCGCCAGCAGCTTGAGGGGTGGGAGCAATCAGCCCCAGCATTTT

size: .
V: TRBV28
J: TRBJ2-2
D: TRBD2
CDR3: CASSQLSGSGWTGELFF
DNA: TGTGCCAGCAGTCAACTGAGCGGGAGTGGTTGGACCGGGGAGCTGTTTTTT

size: .
V: TRBV6-1
J: TRBJ2-1
D: .
CDR3: CASSETRGAPGEPFF
DNA: TGTGCCAGCAGTGAAACTCGCGGGGCTCCGGGGGAGCCGTTCTTC

size: once
V: TRBV14
J: TRBJ1-3
D: .
CDR3: CASSHRFTLSSGNTIYF
DNA: TGTGCCAGCAGCCACCGATTCACACTGAGCTCTGGAAACACCATATATTTT